The 25 T cell receptor beta chains reported below all come from one sample, sequenced in a study of CD8 T cells in Susac syndrome. The RNA, about 0.45 to 1 ug, was put through reverse transcription using random hexamers. From the immunoSEQ multiplex PCR reads, TCRdb called clonotypes with MiXCR, one entry per CDR3 protein. The sample records 150,000 to 200,000 distinct CDR3 sequences, roughly 94% being singletons. The material sequenced was CD4+ T cells from PBMCs. Every receptor here comes from a human donor with multiple sclerosis.

The V and J genes are TRBV2 and TRBJ2-7; 7 positions agree with TRBD1. CDR1 is SNHLY and CDR2 is FYNNEI in the germline V gene. The CDR3 totals 14 residues. V was pared by 4 bases and J by 4 bases, with 7 bases of the junction left unmatched. The chain's CDR3 is CASSGRQGVYEQYF. The CDR3 DNA reads as TGTGCCAGCAGTGGTAGACAGGGAGTGTACGAGCAGTACTTC.

The J gene is TRBJ2-7, the V gene TRBV28; D remains unclear. The CDR3 totals 13 residues. Deletions cut 6 bases from V and 2 bases from J, with 11 bases between. Germline lookup yields CDR1 MDHEN and CDR2 SYDVKM. The CDR3, as DNA: TGTGCCAGCAGCAGAACTGTCGCCTACGAGCAGTACTTC. It yields the protein CASSRTVAYEQYF.

The chain has TRBV10-3 and TRBJ1-1, with D possibly TRBD1 on 6 matching bases. Trimming removed 4 bases from V and 8 bases from J, with 8 bases in between. This CDR3 is built from 11 residues. Per the germline V gene, CDR1 is ENHRY and CDR2 is SYGVKD. CDR3 nucleotide sequence: TGTGCCATCAGTGCGGGACAAGAAGCTTTCTTT. It codes for CAISAGQEAFF.

The genes are TRBV6-5 and TRBJ1-1; a weak D match, TRBD1 (5 bases). This CDR3 contains 16 residues. The germline V gene has CDR1 MNHEY and CDR2 SVGAGI. Trimming left V 2 bases short and J 2 bases short, with 15 bases between. The DNA of the CDR3 is TGTGCCAGCAGTTACGGTTGGGGCAACAAAAACACTGAAGCTTTCTTT. It translates to CASSYGWGNKNTEAFF.

The genes are TRBV30 and TRBJ1-4; D remains ambiguous. Trimming took off 1 base at V and 3 bases at J, with 12 bases between the two ends. The CDR3 covers 15 residues. Germline V lookup: CDR1 GTSNPN, CDR2 SVGIG (reference sequence). CDR3 sequence reads: CAWSDGRTPNEKLFF. CDR3 nucleotide sequence: TGTGCCTGGAGTGACGGACGGACTCCTAATGAAAAACTGTTTTTT. Filled out from reference TRBV30 and TRBJ1-4, the complete variable domain reads SQTIHQWPATLVQPVGSPLSLECTVEGTSNPNLYWYRQAAGRGLQLLFYSVGIGQISSEVPQNLSASRPQDRQFILSSKKLLLSDSGFYLCAWSDGRTPNEKLFFGSGTQLSVL.

The chain has TRBV5-1 and TRBJ2-2; D remains ambiguous. CDR3 length: 15 amino acids. The V and J ends lost 0 bases and 2 bases respectively, with 8 bases between them. In germline, CDR1 is SGHRS, CDR2 YFSETQ. CDR3 region: CASSLEVVNTGELFF. As DNA, the CDR3 is TGCGCCAGCAGCTTGGAAGTGGTAAACACCGGGGAGCTGTTTTTT. The variable domain in full, completed from reference TRBV5-1 and TRBJ2-2, reads KAGVTQTPRYLIKTRGQQVTLSCSPISGHRSVSWYQQTPGQGLQFLFEYFSETQRNKGNFPGRFSGRQFSNSRSEMNVSTLELGDSALYLCASSLEVVNTGELFFGEGSRLTVL.

This clonotype was observed once. This sequence joins TRBV7-9 and TRBJ1-2; tentatively, D is TRBD1 (6 bases). Germline CDR1 is SEHNR and CDR2 is FQNEAQ (reference sequence). V was cut by 2 bases and J by 3 bases, with 16 bases left in between. CDR3 length: 16 residues. Here the CDR3 DNA reads TGTGCCAGCAGCTTATTCCCCACAGGGCCAGACTATGGCTACACCTTC. Translation gives CASSLFPTGPDYGYTF.

The chain recombines TRBV20-1 with TRBJ1-5, with D perhaps TRBD1 (5 bases). Trimming removed 0 bases at V and 7 bases at J, with 10 bases between. Per the germline V gene, CDR1 is DFQATT and CDR2 is SNEGSKA (reference sequence). The CDR3 has 13 residues. In nucleotides, the CDR3 is TGCAGTGCTAGAGACAGGGTTTCGCAGCCCCAGCATTTT. It encodes CSARDRVSQPQHF.

V usage is TRBV4-1 and J usage is TRBJ2-1; 9 nucleotides align to TRBD1. Germline V gives CDR1 MGHRA, CDR2 YSYEKL. V trimming: 0 bases; J trimming: 6 bases; junction bases outside the gene matches: 6. CDR3 size: 16 residues. The CDR3 coding sequence is TGCGCCAGCAGCCAAGAAGGGACAGGGAAGGGCAATGAGCAGTTCTTC. Its translation is CASSQEGTGKGNEQFF.

This sequence joins TRBV20-1 and TRBJ2-7; the match to TRBD2 covers 8 bases. This CDR3 contains 13 residues. After removal of 5 bases from V and 0 bases from J, the junction contained 3 bases not matched to a gene. Germline V gene data show CDR1 as DFQATT and CDR2 as SNEGSKA (reference sequence). CDR3 protein: CSASSGSSYEQYF. The CDR3 bases are TGCAGTGCTTCAAGCGGGAGCTCCTACGAGCAGTACTTC.

The rearrangement joins TRBV3-1 to TRBJ2-2; 9 nucleotides line up with TRBD2. Losses at the gene ends were 2 bases for V and 3 bases for J; bases not matched to a gene: 1. CDR3 size: 15 residues. Germline CDR1 LGHDT, CDR2 YNNKEL (reference sequence). For the CDR3, the DNA is TGTGCCAGCAGCCAAACTAGCGGGTACACCGGGGAGCTGTTTTTT. Its protein product is CASSQTSGYTGELFF. The entire variable domain, with the rest obtained from reference TRBV3-1 and TRBJ2-2, is as follows: DTAVSQTPKYLVTQMGNDKSIKCEQNLGHDTMYWYKQDSKKFLKIMFSYNNKELIINETVPNRFSPKSPDKAHLNLHINSLELGDSAVYFCASSQTSGYTGELFFGEGSRLTVL.

The genes are TRBV6-1 and TRBJ2-5; D perhaps matches TRBD2 (5 bases). Trimming took off 7 bases at V and 4 bases at J, with 25 bases between the two ends. The germline V gene has CDR1 MNHNS and CDR2 SASEGT. This CDR3 spans 17 amino acids. Here the CDR3 DNA reads TGTGCCAGCATCGGACTCCCGGCAGGCTGGATCGGAGAGACCCAGTACTTC. Encoded protein: CASIGLPAGWIGETQYF.

The chain joins TRBV28 to TRBJ1-1, with D possibly being TRBD1 (5 bases). The CDR3 is 14 residues long. Germline lookup yields CDR1 MDHEN and CDR2 SYDVKM. The V end lost 8 bases, the J end lost 1 base, and 14 bases lay between the germline ends. The CDR3 protein is CASQGPGQNTEAFF. For the CDR3, the DNA is TGTGCCAGCCAGGGACCGGGGCAGAACACTGAAGCTTTCTTT.

The J gene is TRBJ1-4, the V gene TRBV28, with 8 bases identical to TRBD1. The CDR3 consists of 13 residues. The germline gives CDR1 MDHEN, CDR2 SYDVKM. The ends lost 6 bases at V and 5 bases at J; junction bases unmatched: 2. The CDR3 sequence is CASRDRANEKLFF. CDR3 nucleotide sequence: TGTGCCAGCAGGGACAGGGCGAATGAAAAACTGTTTTTT. Filled out from reference TRBV28 and TRBJ1-4, the complete variable domain reads DVKVTQSSRYLVKRTGEKVFLECVQDMDHENMFWYRQDPGLGLRLIYFSYDVKMKEKGDIPEGYSVSREKKERFSLILESASTNQTSMYLCASRDRANEKLFFGSGTQLSVL.

The V gene is TRBV9, the J gene TRBJ2-1; 11 bases match TRBD2. This CDR3 comprises 14 residues. Germline V gene sequence: CDR1 SGDLS, CDR2 YYNGEE. The J segment lost 8 bases and the V segment lost 5 bases, leaving 6 bases of the junction unmatched. CDR3 in amino acids: CASSSLAGGYEQFF. DNA for the CDR3: TGTGCCAGCAGTTCGCTAGCGGGAGGTTATGAGCAGTTCTTC.

The J gene is TRBJ2-7, the V gene TRBV6-2 or TRBV6-3; 8 bases are shared with TRBD1. V gave up 6 bases and J gave up 4 bases; unmatched junction bases: 11. The CDR3 spans 15 residues. Germline V gene lookup returns CDR1 MNHEY and CDR2 SVGEGT. The CDR3 is CASSNGQGVGYEQYF. As DNA, the CDR3 is TGTGCCAGCAGCAACGGACAGGGCGTAGGGTACGAGCAGTACTTC.

This rearrangement joins TRBV12-3 or TRBV12-4 to TRBJ2-2; D may correspond to TRBD1 or TRBD2 (5 bases each). The CDR3 contains 15 residues. V shed 2 bases and J shed 7 bases, with 14 bases lying between them. The CDR3 is CASSLRWGSGGELFF. The CDR3, as DNA: TGTGCCAGCAGTTTACGGTGGGGGAGTGGCGGGGAGCTGTTTTTT.

The rearrangement uses TRBV2 and TRBJ1-2; the match to TRBD1 covers 8 bases. The germline gives CDR1 SNHLY, CDR2 FYNNEI. The ends lost 7 bases at V and 7 bases at J; junction bases unmatched: 11. CDR3 length: 14 amino acids. DNA of the CDR3: TGTGCCAGCACCCAGGGGGCGTGGGAGAGTGGCTACACCTTC. It yields the protein CASTQGAWESGYTF.

This sequence joins TRBV5-4 and TRBJ2-1; D is undetermined. CDR1 SGHNT and CDR2 YYREEE come from the germline V gene (reference sequence). CDR3 length: 13 residues. V was clipped by 0 bases and J by 4 bases, with 5 bases between them. The CDR3: CASSLASYNEQFF. CDR3 DNA sequence: TGTGCCAGCAGCTTGGCCTCTTACAATGAGCAGTTCTTC.

The V gene is TRBV7-9, the J gene TRBJ2-7; 11 bases fit TRBD1. Losses at the gene ends were 11 bases for V and 9 bases for J; bases not matched to a gene: 12. This CDR3 is built from 13 residues. Germline assignment: CDR1 SEHNR and CDR2 FQNEAQ (reference sequence). This chain's CDR3 is CAGSEDRGLPQYF. The CDR3 coding sequence is TGTGCCGGCTCCGAGGACAGGGGGCTTCCGCAGTACTTC. The full variable domain, with the rest looked up from reference TRBV7-9 and TRBJ2-7, is DTGVSQNPRHKITKRGQNVTFRCDPISEHNRLYWYRQTLGQGPEFLTYFQNEAQLEKSRLLSDRFSAERPKGSFSTLEIQRTEQGDSAMYLCAGSEDRGLPQYFGPGTRLTVT.

The V and J genes are TRBV12-3 or TRBV12-4 and TRBJ2-5; a weak D match, TRBD1 (6 bases). V shed 8 bases and J shed 1 base, with 11 bases lying between them. CDR3 length: 13 residues. The CDR3 sequence: CASAVDSQETQYF. The CDR3 DNA follows: TGTGCCAGCGCTGTGGACAGCCAAGAGACCCAGTACTTC.

CDR3 DNA: TGTGCCAGCCTCGCTGGGGTTGCCGGGACTTATAGCCTAGCTAACTATGGCTACACCTTC. Amino acid sequence: CASLAGVAGTYSLANYGYTF. V gene TRBV5-6 combines with J gene TRBJ1-2, with D perhaps TRBD1 (5 bases). Germline CDR1 reads SGHDT; CDR2 reads YYEEEE. Trimming pared 7 bases from V and 0 bases from J, leaving 31 bases between. CDR3 length: 20 amino acids.

This clonotype was found once. V is TRBV28 and J is TRBJ1-2; D is possibly TRBD1 (5 bases). Trimming took off 10 bases at V and 4 bases at J, with 13 bases between the two ends. This CDR3 has 12 residues. Germline values: CDR1 MDHEN, CDR2 SYDVKM. In DNA form, the CDR3 reads TGTGCCACCGGGGGGGAGTTCTATGGCTACACCTTC. It is translated as CATGGEFYGYTF.

The V and J genes are TRBV29-1 and TRBJ1-1; 9 bases line up with TRBD1. The germline CDR1 and CDR2 sequences are SQVTM and ANQGSEA. The CDR3 is made up of 16 amino acids. V lost 5 bases, J lost 0 bases, and 10 bases stayed unmatched. This chain's CDR3 is CSVLGGTGQLNTEAFF. For the CDR3, the DNA is TGCAGCGTTTTGGGCGGGACAGGGCAATTGAACACTGAAGCTTTCTTT.

The V call is TRBV6-6, the J call TRBJ1-2; D perhaps matches TRBD1 (6 bases). The CDR3 is 12 amino acids. Germline V gene sequence: CDR1 MNHNY, CDR2 SVGAGI (reference sequence). With 6 bases removed from V and 3 bases from J, the gap between germline ends came to 8 bases. Here the CDR3 DNA reads TGTGCCAGCAGAGGGGGGGACTATGGCTACACCTTC. Protein product: CASRGGDYGYTF.